This T cell receptor beta chain was sequenced during a study of cytotoxic CD8 clonotypes in ibrutinib-treated CLL (dated by TCRdb to the early 2020s). In the study overall: The cohort included some 14 treatment-naive and about a dozen relapsed/refractory patients; roughly 17 were IGHV unmutated. Responses were partial in 24 patients and complete in 2; after median approximately 5.5 years follow-up, roughly 14 stayed in remission and 12 progressed. Response samples were obtained after a median of approximately 12 months of treatment, with a range of about 6 to 36 months. On average, each sample yielded about 260,000 productive templates and 85,000 to 95,000 productive rearrangements. Of the roughly 90 people in the trial, approximately 28 had longitudinal samples available. Cryopreserved peripheral blood mononuclear cells were obtained before treatment, at response, and at either sustained remission or disease progression. Patients were still on ibrutinib when every remission and progressive disease sample was collected. Study-wide findings and limitations: At baseline, clonality was higher than in age-matched healthy donors and showed a strong correlation with circulating CD8+ T-cell counts. Public clonotypes were found to be uncommon and were observed to contract or remain stable during treatment; the increase in clonality was shown to reflect expansion of private clonotypes at ibrutinib response. Clonality increased at ibrutinib response, stayed stable in sustained remission, and fell back toward baseline at progression. Lymph node repertoires were not examined, and the timing of sampling was not matched between patients in sustained remission and those whose disease progressed.

Trimming removed 0 bases from V and 2 bases from J, leaving 7 bases between the germline ends. For CDR1 and CDR2, the germline V gene (reference sequence) lists MNHNY and SVGAGI. The CDR3 runs 14 amino acids, cysteine and phenylalanine included. The only DNA kept is the CDR3, 42 bases in frame from the first base. Each clonotype received, on average, approximately 9.9x coverage in deep resolution sequencing performed on a MiSeq, where the target depth lay between 1 in 1 million and 1 in 200,000 T cells. The immunoSEQ hsTCRB Kit was used to generate TCR beta libraries. In the paper's pipeline: ImmunoSEQ Data Assistant and ImmunoSEQ Analyzer were used for data analysis, and V, D and J genes were assigned according to IMGT definitions. Clonality, which ranges from 0 to 1, was calculated by subtracting the normalized Shannon entropy of productive rearrangement frequencies from one. Public clonotype analysis was restricted to overrepresented clonotypes comprising at least 0.05% of each patient's repertoire. Thirteen repertoires from age-matched healthy donors, obtained from immuneACCESS, served as clonality controls. Sourced from immuneACCESS, this table was stored by TCRdb with only in-frame sequences that have V and J called. A share of the clones is absent; for the studies checked, an unresolved V gene accounts for under half, and the remainder has no known explanation. Clone size and the V and J calls come from that table; the DNA yielded D and trimming. Here the sample has 250,000 to 350,000 clones; approximately 76% occur a single time. The ten biggest clones cover roughly 5% of the sample.

What this sample's time point label stands for: progressive disease on ibrutinib. For TCR beta library preparation, about 2 micrograms of genomic DNA were isolated from cryopreserved PBMCs. Longitudinal blood samples from CLL patients on ibrutinib monotherapy were analyzed using high-throughput TCR beta sequencing. The patients took part in an open-label, single-center phase 2 trial of ibrutinib monotherapy. As for this clone: The clone's antigen remains unknown. No base quality values were provided; no much bigger clone lies one nucleotide off.

This sample comprised PBMCs, obtained at disease progression, from a patient treated with ibrutinib. The receptor chain draws on TRBV6-6 and TRBJ2-5, with no D gene named confidently. The origin of this receptor is a human donor with chronic lymphocytic leukemia. The CDR3 amino acid sequence is: CASSYSAGQETQYF. The nucleotide sequence is TGTGCCAGCAGTTACTCAGCAGGACAAGAGACCCAGTACTTC.